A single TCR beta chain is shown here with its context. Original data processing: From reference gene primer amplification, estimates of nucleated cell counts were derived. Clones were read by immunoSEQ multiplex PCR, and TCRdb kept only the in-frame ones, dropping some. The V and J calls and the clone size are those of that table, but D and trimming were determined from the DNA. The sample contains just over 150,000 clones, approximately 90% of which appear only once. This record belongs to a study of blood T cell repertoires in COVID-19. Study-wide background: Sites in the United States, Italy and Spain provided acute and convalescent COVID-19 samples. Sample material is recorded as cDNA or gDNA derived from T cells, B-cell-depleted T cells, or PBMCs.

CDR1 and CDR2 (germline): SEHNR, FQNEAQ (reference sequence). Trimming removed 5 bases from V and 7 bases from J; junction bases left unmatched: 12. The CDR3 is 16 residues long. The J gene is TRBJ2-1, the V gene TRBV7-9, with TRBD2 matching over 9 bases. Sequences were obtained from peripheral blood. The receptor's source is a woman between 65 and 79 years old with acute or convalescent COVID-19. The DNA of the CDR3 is TGTGCCAGCAGCCCCGCCGGGACTAGCCAGGTGAATGAGCAGTTCTTC. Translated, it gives CASSPAGTSQVNEQFF.